What follows describes a single TCR beta chain. The sample belongs to a study of blood T cell repertoires in COVID-19. As for the study in general: Both acute and convalescent COVID-19 samples were obtained from the United States, Italy and Spain. Sample material is recorded as cDNA or gDNA derived from T cells, B-cell-depleted T cells, or PBMCs.

Libraries were prepared by immunoSEQ multiplex PCR; TCRdb keeps only in-frame clonotypes and omits some of them. The sample holds roughly 440,000 clones, approximately 90% seen once. Germline-derived CDR1 and CDR2 are SGHNT and YYREEE (reference sequence). This CDR3 has 16 residues. With 3 bases clipped from V and 7 bases from J, the junction kept 7 bases outside the gene matches. The chain couples TRBV5-4 to TRBJ1-6; TRBD1 aligns across 10 bases. This sequence originates from a woman between 45 and 60 years old with COVID-19, enrolled during active disease. The sample taken for sequencing was peripheral blood. CDR3 sequence: CASSWGRDRGNSPLHF. CDR3 in DNA: TGTGCCAGCAGCTGGGGCCGGGACAGGGGAAATTCACCCCTCCACTTT.